Listed below are T cell receptor beta chains from one sample, sequenced in a study of CD8+ T cells in alopecia areata. Using immunoSEQ multiplex PCR, the repertoire was profiled, and TCRdb retains in-frame clones only, with some absent. Of 150,000 or so clones listed, 40% to 50% are singletons. What was sequenced was CD4+ T cells sorted from blood. The receptors shown here come from a human donor with alopecia areata. The CDR3 runs from the conserved cysteine through the conserved F or W. The D gene is left open where the match is weak. Some rows have no size entry. The others give once, few or many, or a class for an expanded clone.

v_gene	d_gene	abundance	j_gene	CDR3nt	CDR3aa
TRBV11-2	.	few	TRBJ2-5	TGTGCCAGCAGCTTTAGGCCAGTATCCCAAGAGACCCAGTACTTC	CASSFRPVSQETQYF
TRBV27	.	few	TRBJ1-5	TGTGCCAGCAGTTTCTTTTCGGGCAATCAGCCCCAGCATTTT	CASSFFSGNQPQHF
TRBV27	TRBD1	.	TRBJ1-4	TGTGCCAGCAGTTCCCACCGGGACAGTAATGAAAAACTGTTTTTT	CASSSHRDSNEKLFF
TRBV29-1	.	few	TRBJ2-5	TGCAGCGTTGAACTCTCGGGATTAACTCTGGGGACCCAGTACTTC	CSVELSGLTLGTQYF
TRBV7-9	.	few	TRBJ2-6	TGTGCCAGCAGCTTAGGGGCCCTCCTGACTTTC	CASSLGALLTF
TRBV29-1	.	few	TRBJ2-5	TGCAGCACATCGGGACGGACCATAGAGACCCAGTACTTC	CSTSGRTIETQYF
TRBV29-1	.	once	TRBJ1-2	TGCGGCGGGGGGCGCGACTATGGCTACACCTTC	CGGGRDYGYTF
TRBV29-1	.	few	TRBJ1-1	TGCAGCGCCCAGAGGGGGGGTCTGAACACTGAAGCTTTCTTT	CSAQRGGLNTEAFF
TRBV30	.	.	TRBJ2-2	TGTGCCTCTAGACCGATCAACACCGGGGAGCTGTTTTTT	CASRPINTGELFF
TRBV19	.	.	TRBJ1-3	TGTGCCAGTCTCGGACCGACCTCTGGAAACACCATATATTTT	CASLGPTSGNTIYF
TRBV18	.	.	TRBJ2-1	TGTGCCAGCTCACCACGGGATAGATTATCGGGGAATGAGCAGTTCTTC	CASSPRDRLSGNEQFF
TRBV18	.	few	TRBJ2-5	TGTGCCAGCTCACCAAACAGGTTCCAAGAGACCCAGTACTTC	CASSPNRFQETQYF
TRBV5-1	.	few	TRBJ2-5	TGCGCCAGCAGCTTGCCTACTCCAGGCGCAAGGACCCAGTACTTC	CASSLPTPGARTQYF
TRBV2	.	.	TRBJ2-7	TGTGCCAGTCCGGGAGACGAGCAGTACTTC	CASPGDEQYF
TRBV5-1	.	.	TRBJ2-6	TGCGCCAGCAGCGGGCAAACTGGGGCCAACGTCCTGACTTTC	CASSGQTGANVLTF
TRBV7-2	.	few	TRBJ2-5	TGTGCCAGCAGCTTTATGGGGGGCGGAGAGACCCAGTACTTC	CASSFMGGGETQYF
TRBV4-2	.	once	TRBJ1-5	TGTGCCAGCAGCCGGGCGGAGAATCAGCCCCAGCATTTT	CASSRAENQPQHF
TRBV19	TRBD1	few	TRBJ2-1	TGTGCCAGTGCGGGACAGGGGGCCTACAATGAGCAGTTCTTC	CASAGQGAYNEQFF
TRBV2	TRBD1	.	TRBJ2-6	TGTGCCAGCAGAAGGGACAGGGGCGGCTCTGGGGCCAACGTCCTGACTTTC	CASRRDRGGSGANVLTF
TRBV20-1	.	.	TRBJ2-5	TGCAGTGCTTCCGACCCCGCGACCCAGTACTTC	CSASDPATQYF
TRBV29-1	.	.	TRBJ2-5	TGCAGCGCTCAACGGGCAGGGCGGGAGACCCAGTACTTC	CSAQRAGRETQYF
TRBV6-5	TRBD1	.	TRBJ2-7	TGTGCCAGCAGCACAGGGGTTAGCTCCTACGAGCAGTACTTC	CASSTGVSSYEQYF
TRBV28	.	.	TRBJ2-7	TGTGCCAGCAGTTTATCTTCCTACGAGCAGTACTTC	CASSLSSYEQYF
TRBV29-1	.	.	TRBJ2-3	TGCAGCGTTGTTCGGACAGATTTTTTGGATACGCAGTATTTT	CSVVRTDFLDTQYF